The 25 T cell receptor beta chains below come from one sample, sequenced in a study of neurological immune-mediated disorders. TCRdb used MiXCR to reprocess the 5' RACE reads, holding one entry per CDR3 protein. Of 30,000 or so distinct CDR3 sequences listed, over 3.5% are singletons. The sequenced material came from CD4+ T cells from blood. These receptors came from a woman in her forties in good health.

At least ten counts were recorded for this clonotype. This chain links TRBV7-9 with TRBJ2-3; D might be TRBD1 (6 bases). Trimming took off 6 bases at V and 8 bases at J, with 15 bases between the two ends. The germline CDR1 and CDR2 sequences are SEHNR and FQNEAQ (reference sequence). The CDR3 has 13 amino acids. This CDR3 is CASSHRTGLTQYF. CDR3 coding DNA: TGTGCCAGCAGTCACCGTACAGGGCTTACGCAGTATTTT.

At least ten counts were recorded for this clonotype. The gene calls are TRBV20-1 and TRBJ2-3; 8 bases match TRBD2. Germline CDR1 and CDR2: DFQATT and SNEGSKA (reference sequence). The CDR3 sequence is 14 residues long. V was pared by 1 base and J by 1 base, with 1 base of the junction left unmatched. As DNA, the CDR3 is TGCAGTGCTAGAGTTAGCGGGGGCACAGATACGCAGTATTTT. Its translation is CSARVSGGTDTQYF.

This clonotype was recorded at least ten times. The rearrangement links TRBV27 to TRBJ2-3; D may correspond to TRBD1 or TRBD2 (6 bases each). The V gene lost 3 bases and the J gene lost 4 bases, with 17 bases spanning the gap. The CDR3 contains 16 residues. Germline CDR1 is MNHEY and CDR2 is SMNVEV (reference sequence). CDR3 coding DNA: TGTGCCAGCAGTTTTCTAGGGGGGTCCTTGGCAGATACGCAGTATTTT. This encodes CASSFLGGSLADTQYF.

CDR3 sequence (DNA): TGTGCCACCAGCAGGGGGGGCAGCAAACACAATGAGCAGTTCTTC. Translating gives CATSRGGSKHNEQFF. The chain uses TRBV15 and TRBJ2-1, with D perhaps being TRBD1 or TRBD2 (6 bases each). With 3 bases removed from V and 5 bases from J, the gap between germline ends came to 14 bases. Germline loops: CDR1 LNHNV, CDR2 YYDKDF (reference sequence). The CDR3 extends over 15 amino acids.

This clonotype has at least ten counts. The chain uses TRBV20-1 and TRBJ2-7; weak D call: TRBD1 (6 bases). Germline CDR1 reads DFQATT; CDR2 reads SNEGSKA (reference sequence). This CDR3 is 13 amino acids long. V was trimmed by 7 bases and J by 4 bases, leaving 17 bases between them. CDR3 sequence reads: CSVLGQGIYEQYF. In nucleotides, the CDR3 is TGCAGTGTATTGGGTCAGGGGATTTACGAGCAGTACTTC.

Many counts were recorded for this clonotype. The rearrangement links TRBV5-5 to TRBJ2-7; 7 bases agree with TRBD1. Germline CDR1 reads SGHKS; CDR2 reads YYEKEE (reference sequence). The CDR3 covers 14 residues. J lost 6 bases, V lost 4 bases, and 10 bases had no gene match. CDR3 bases: TGTGCCAGCAGCCCGCAGACAGGGAGACCCGAGCAGTACTTC. It codes for CASSPQTGRPEQYF.

This clonotype was recorded at least ten times. This sequence joins TRBV7-2 and TRBJ2-1; 7 nucleotides align to TRBD2. The CDR3 is made up of 15 amino acids. The V and J ends lost 4 bases and 3 bases, in that order; junction bases with no gene match: 6. CDR1 SGHTA and CDR2 FQGNSA come from the germline V gene. This chain's CDR3 is CASSYQAGLYNEQFF. Written as DNA, the CDR3 is TGTGCCAGCAGCTATCAAGCGGGACTCTACAATGAGCAGTTCTTC. The entire variable domain, with the rest obtained from reference TRBV7-2 and TRBJ2-1, is as follows: GAGVSQSPSNKVTEKGKDVELRCDPISGHTALYWYRQSLGQGLEFLIYFQGNSAPDKSGLPSDRFSAERTGGSVSTLTIQRTQQEDSAVYLCASSYQAGLYNEQFFGPGTRLTVL.

This clonotype was picked up many times. The gene calls are TRBV5-1 and TRBJ2-2; 10 bases are shared with TRBD2. V trimming: 1 base; J trimming: 9 bases; junction bases outside the gene matches: 9. In germline, CDR1 is SGHRS, CDR2 YFSETQ. This CDR3 has 16 amino acids. CDR3 loop: CASSLQSSGSGRELFF. Written as DNA, the CDR3 is TGCGCCAGCAGCTTGCAGTCTAGCGGGAGCGGCAGGGAGCTGTTTTTT.

This clonotype showed up many times. This chain uses TRBV20-1 with TRBJ2-4; D gene unclear. Germline CDR1 and CDR2: DFQATT and SNEGSKA (reference sequence). Deletions cut 5 bases from V and 10 bases from J, with 18 bases between. The CDR3 has 13 residues. The CDR3 DNA sequence: TGCAGTGCTCCTAAGGACGGAGCCAGGATTCAGTACTTC. Residues: CSAPKDGARIQYF.

This clonotype was observed at least ten times. The chain employs TRBV10-3 and TRBJ1-2; D perhaps matches TRBD1 (6 bases). The germline gives CDR1 ENHRY, CDR2 SYGVKD. The CDR3 totals 13 residues. Deletions cut 6 bases from V and 8 bases from J, with 16 bases between. The CDR3 DNA reads as TGTGCCATCAGCGCAAGCCGGGACACCGGCTACACCTTC. The encoded protein is CAISASRDTGYTF.

In this sample, this clonotype is medium-sized. The chain links TRBV5-1 to TRBJ2-1, with no clear D. The CDR3 is made up of 15 amino acids. V lost 4 bases and J 0 bases, leaving 11 bases between the germline ends. Germline assignment: CDR1 SGHRS and CDR2 YFSETQ. The CDR3, as DNA: TGCGCCAGCAGCCTGGGAACCTTCTCCTACAATGAGCAGTTCTTC. Translating it yields CASSLGTFSYNEQFF. The whole variable domain, filled in from reference TRBV5-1 and TRBJ2-1, reads KAGVTQTPRYLIKTRGQQVTLSCSPISGHRSVSWYQQTPGQGLQFLFEYFSETQRNKGNFPGRFSGRQFSNSRSEMNVSTLELGDSALYLCASSLGTFSYNEQFFGPGTRLTVL.

The sample holds many counts of this clonotype. The chain carries TRBV30 and TRBJ2-3; 9 bases map to TRBD2. CDR3 length: 16 residues. Germline CDR1 reads GTSNPN; CDR2 reads SVGIG (reference sequence). V was pared by 3 bases and J by 2 bases, with 9 bases of the junction left unmatched. CDR3 sequence (DNA): TGTGCCTGGAGAAGTGGCGGGAGGGAATTCACAGATACGCAGTATTTT. It codes for CAWRSGGREFTDTQYF.

By proportion, this clonotype is medium-sized. This chain connects TRBV6-5 to TRBJ2-3, with D uncertain. Germline assignment: CDR1 MNHEY and CDR2 SVGAGI. V shed 2 bases and J shed 5 bases, with 11 bases lying between them. The CDR3 extends over 14 amino acids. The CDR3 DNA sequence: TGTGCCAGCAGTTACAGCCCAAGACTAGATACGCAGTATTTT. As protein: CASSYSPRLDTQYF.

This clonotype came up many times. The V call is TRBV5-1, the J call TRBJ1-1; D is unclear. V was cut by 0 bases and J by 4 bases, with 10 bases left in between. Germline-derived CDR1 and CDR2 are SGHRS and YFSETQ. The CDR3 consists of 14 residues. CDR3 region: CASSLGEQSTEAFF. The DNA of the CDR3 is TGCGCCAGCAGCTTGGGGGAGCAGAGCACTGAAGCTTTCTTT. Supplemented by reference TRBV5-1 and TRBJ1-1, the full variable domain reads KAGVTQTPRYLIKTRGQQVTLSCSPISGHRSVSWYQQTPGQGLQFLFEYFSETQRNKGNFPGRFSGRQFSNSRSEMNVSTLELGDSALYLCASSLGEQSTEAFFGQGTRLTVV.

This clonotype was seen many times. V usage is TRBV28 and J usage is TRBJ1-5; 7 nucleotides align to TRBD1. The CDR3 consists of 15 residues. The germline V gene has CDR1 MDHEN and CDR2 SYDVKM. V lost 4 bases to trimming and J lost 2 bases; unmatched junction nucleotides: 5. CDR3 bases: TGTGCCAGCAGTTATACAGGGGCGGGCAATCAGCCCCAGCATTTT. Its protein is CASSYTGAGNQPQHF.

This clonotype showed up many times. CDR3 region: CASSQQLGPYNEQFF. Written as DNA, the CDR3 is TGTGCCAGCAGCCAACAACTAGGCCCGTATAATGAGCAGTTCTTC. The rearrangement links TRBV7-6 to TRBJ2-1; tentative D call: TRBD2 (5 bases). Trimming took 5 bases from V and 7 from J, leaving 18 bases between them. This CDR3 is 15 amino acids long. From germline, CDR1 is SGHVS and CDR2 FNYEAQ.

This clonotype was picked up many times. Here the CDR3 reads CASSDKRGPYGYTF. In DNA form, the CDR3 reads TGTGCCAGCAGCGACAAGCGGGGGCCCTATGGCTACACCTTC. V and J are TRBV6-5 and TRBJ1-2, with D possibly TRBD1 on 6 matching bases. Germline V CDR1 and CDR2: MNHEY, SVGAGI. Trimming removed 6 bases from V and 4 bases from J, with 15 bases in between. The length of the CDR3 is 14 residues.

This clonotype has ten or more counts. The chain uses TRBV5-1 and TRBJ2-3, with 8 positions matching TRBD1. Germline CDR1 SGHRS, CDR2 YFSETQ. Losses at the gene ends were 4 bases for V and 5 bases for J; bases not matched to a gene: 6. There are 14 residues in the CDR3. The CDR3 is CASSLGQGKDTQYF. In DNA form, the CDR3 reads TGCGCCAGCAGCCTCGGACAGGGTAAAGATACGCAGTATTTT. The whole variable domain, filled in from reference TRBV5-1 and TRBJ2-3, reads KAGVTQTPRYLIKTRGQQVTLSCSPISGHRSVSWYQQTPGQGLQFLFEYFSETQRNKGNFPGRFSGRQFSNSRSEMNVSTLELGDSALYLCASSLGQGKDTQYFGPGTRLTVL.

This clonotype has ten or more counts. CDR3 DNA: TGTGCCAGCAGACTCAGGGGGAGTTCGGGAGCTTTCTTT. Protein product: CASRLRGSSGAFF. The genes are TRBV3-1 and TRBJ1-1, with 7 bases aligning to TRBD1. Germline-derived CDR1 and CDR2 are LGHDT and YNNKEL (reference sequence). This CDR3 region has 13 residues. J gave up 10 bases and V 6 bases, and 11 bases lay outside the gene matches.

This clonotype was observed many times. V is TRBV6-5 and J is TRBJ2-5; unclear D gene. This CDR3 is built from 14 residues. CDR1 and CDR2 (germline): MNHEY, SVGAGI. V was trimmed by 6 bases and J by 5 bases, leaving 16 bases between them. CDR3 sequence: CASSVRGPQETQYF. For the CDR3, the DNA is TGTGCCAGCAGCGTCAGAGGCCCTCAGGAGACCCAGTACTTC.

This clonotype has ten or more counts. The chain has TRBV7-2 and TRBJ1-5, with 8 bases aligning to TRBD1. Trimming at V came to 1 base and at J to 10 bases, leaving 3 bases not matched to a gene. The V gene's germline CDR1 is SGHTA and CDR2 FQGNSA. The CDR3 is 13 amino acids. CDR3: CASSLGQGRPQHF. Written as DNA, the CDR3 is TGTGCCAGCAGCTTAGGACAGGGGAGACCCCAGCATTTT.

Many counts were recorded for this clonotype. V and J are TRBV7-2 and TRBJ1-5, with a possible D match to TRBD1 (6 bases). The CDR3 is made up of 13 amino acids. V shed 2 bases and J shed 6 bases, with 8 bases lying between them. The germline V gene has CDR1 SGHTA and CDR2 FQGNSA. CDR3 amino acids: CASSLTGTQPQHF. In nucleotides, the CDR3 is TGTGCCAGCAGCTTAACAGGGACTCAGCCCCAGCATTTT.

There are many counts of this clonotype. The chain links TRBV5-1 to TRBJ1-6, with D possibly TRBD1 on 5 matching bases. The ends were cut back, 3 bases at V and 7 bases at J, with 17 bases in the middle. CDR3 length: 16 residues. CDR1 and CDR2 (germline): SGHRS, YFSETQ. As DNA, the CDR3 is TGCGCCAGCAGCTCAGGGAGTCGGGGCAAGAATTCACCCCTCCACTTT. Residues: CASSSGSRGKNSPLHF.

The table lists this clonotype with many counts. The chain combines TRBV6-1 with TRBJ2-5, with TRBD1 matching over 9 bases. Germline values: CDR1 MNHNS, CDR2 SASEGT. The CDR3 length is 16 residues. Unmatched junction bases numbered 16, after V lost 5 bases and J lost 9 bases. The CDR3 region has the DNA TGTGCCAGCAGTTTGGACAGGGGCCTTATAGGGATGGCCCAGTACTTC. It codes for CASSLDRGLIGMAQYF.

At least ten counts were recorded for this clonotype. This chain links TRBV7-2 with TRBJ2-1; D might be TRBD2 (6 bases). CDR1 and CDR2 from the germline V gene are SGHTA and FQGNSA. The V end was cut by 2 bases, the J end by 2 bases, with 16 bases between. This CDR3 is 17 amino acids long. The CDR3, as DNA: TGTGCCAGCAGCTTATTCGGGGACGGGGGACCCTACAATGAGCAGTTCTTC. Encoded protein: CASSLFGDGGPYNEQFF.